This record looks at one T cell receptor beta chain sequence and its context. The data are from a study of blood T cell repertoires in COVID-19. Study overall: COVID-19 samples collected from the United States, Italy and Spain covered acute and convalescent phases. Sample material is recorded as cDNA or gDNA derived from T cells, B-cell-depleted T cells, or PBMCs.

Germline CDR1 and CDR2: SQVTM and ANQGSEA. There are 13 residues in the CDR3. The ends were cut back, 6 bases at V and 4 bases at J, with 15 bases in the middle. How the authors handled the data: Counts of nucleated cells, estimated from reference gene primer amplification, were obtained. Assay: immunoSEQ multiplex PCR; the TCRdb copy retains only in-frame clones and omits some. D and trimming come from the DNA, and the V and J calls and clone size come from that table. The table includes some 240,000 clones, roughly 82% detected once. The sequence was obtained from a woman aged 40 to 49 who had recovered from COVID-19. The genes are TRBV29-1 and TRBJ2-5; possible D gene TRBD2, 6 bases. Material for sequencing was peripheral blood. As DNA, the CDR3 is TGCAGCGTCGACCCCGAGGGAGGAGAGACCCAGTACTTC. Amino acids: CSVDPEGGETQYF.